The T cell receptor (beta chain) under discussion was sequenced for a study of T cells in Graves' hyperthyroidism and ophthalmopathy. To note about this clonotype: Its matching antigen is unknown.

Whole-study findings and limits: Blood shared most expanded thyroid clonotypes above 0.001. It was a median 6.5 months before onset that the model predicted ophthalmopathy.

The CDR3 loop spans 13 amino acids. In germline, CDR1 is SNHLY, CDR2 FYNNEI. The germline V and J ends were trimmed by 6 bases and 7 bases, with 16 bases remaining between them. TCR beta CDR3 region amplification was performed from RNA transcripts. The HTBI primer set served for first-round RT-PCR of the TCR CDR3. In TCRdb, the multiplex PCR reads were re-called with MiXCR into one record per CDR3 protein. The sample lists hundreds of thousands of distinct CDR3 sequences; 40% to 55% were seen once. This TCR came from an adult man with Graves' disease, either hyperthyroidism or ophthalmopathy (not recorded which). Sequenced sample: peripheral blood or thyroid tissue (not recorded which). V gene TRBV2 combines with J gene TRBJ2-7; D possibly uses TRBD1 or TRBD2 (6 bases each). CDR3 sequence reads: CASRNWGAGEQYF. In DNA, the CDR3 is TGTGCCAGCAGGAATTGGGGGGCGGGGGAGCAGTACTTC. Based on the CDR3 plus reference TRBV2 and TRBJ2-7, the full variable domain is EPEVTQTPSHQVTQMGQEVILRCVPISNHLYFYWYRQILGQKVEFLVSFYNNEISEKSEIFDDQFSVERPDGSNFTLKIRSTKLEDSAMYFCASRNWGAGEQYFGPGTRLTVT.